This T cell receptor beta chain comes out of a study of cytomegalovirus exposure and HLA in healthy donors. There are 15 residues in the CDR3. In germline, CDR1 is SGHKS, CDR2 YYEKEE (reference sequence). V was clipped by 0 bases and J by 0 bases, with 10 bases between them. PCR was performed using 60 Vbeta and 13 Jbeta primers. The assay was immunoSEQ multiplex PCR, and TCRdb's table has in-frame clones only and misses some. The sample includes around 95,000 clones, approximately 81% seen only once; the top ten take 4.1%. The chain is built from TRBV5-5 and TRBJ2-7, with D possibly matching TRBD2 (5 bases). Sequencing was done on a sample of PBMCs. The receptor comes from a woman between 35 and 50 years old in good health and CMV-seropositive. The CDR3: CASSLVNGGSYEQYF. In nucleotides, the CDR3 is TGTGCCAGCAGCTTGGTGAACGGAGGCTCCTACGAGCAGTACTTC.